These 18 T cell receptor beta chains share one sample of origin, sequenced in a study of response to subunit inactivated influenza vaccine. From the RT-PCR reads, TCRdb called clonotypes with MiXCR, one entry per CDR3 protein. The table lists about 650,000 distinct CDR3 sequences, approximately 15% of them singletons. The sequencing here drew on PBMCs from blood, taken 14 to 15 days before vaccination. The receptors were gathered from a man aged 50-60 years who received an inactivated influenza vaccine.

This chain joins TRBV5-1 and TRBJ2-6; D is undetermined. Germline V gene lookup returns CDR1 SGHRS and CDR2 YFSETQ. This CDR3 is 15 amino acids long. With 0 bases removed from V and 2 bases from J, the gap between germline ends came to 6 bases. The CDR3 DNA sequence: TGCGCCAGCAGCTTGGAGGCCGCTGGGGCCAACGTCCTGACTTTC. Translating gives CASSLEAAGANVLTF.

The chain employs TRBV11-1 and TRBJ2-7; 12 bases match TRBD2. CDR3 length: 18 residues. CDR1 is SGHAT and CDR2 is FQDESV in the germline V gene (reference sequence). Trimming took 5 bases from V and 6 from J; bases not matched to a gene: 17. Here the CDR3 DNA reads TGTGCCAGCAGCCAAGGGACAGCCCGGACTAGCGGGATCTCCGAGCAGTACTTC. Encoded protein: CASSQGTARTSGISEQYF.

This clonotype was counted only a few times. V gene TRBV20-1 combines with J gene TRBJ2-1; 12 bases fit TRBD2. CDR3 length equals 20 residues. Unmatched junction bases numbered 14, after V lost 0 bases and J lost 2 bases. From germline, CDR1 is DFQATT and CDR2 SNEGSKA (reference sequence). CDR3 nucleotide sequence: TGCAGTGCTAGAGATCTACCGGGACTAGCGGGCGCAAAAACCTACAATGAGCAGTTCTTC. It yields the protein CSARDLPGLAGAKTYNEQFF.

This clonotype was seen only a few times. The chain couples TRBV2 to TRBJ2-5; D is perhaps TRBD2 (5 bases). With 6 bases removed from V and 5 bases from J, the gap between germline ends came to 10 bases. CDR1 is SNHLY, CDR2 FYNNEI, per germline. There are 12 residues in the CDR3. The DNA for the CDR3 is TGTGCCAGCAGGGGAGACGGGGAGACCCAGTACTTC. Translated, it gives CASRGDGETQYF.

This clonotype was seen a handful of times. V gene TRBV11-2 combines with J gene TRBJ2-3, with 15 bases identical to TRBD2. Trimming took 4 bases from V and 3 from J; bases not matched to a gene: 8. This CDR3 has 18 amino acids. In germline, CDR1 is SGHAT, CDR2 FQNNGV. CDR3: CASSYRGTSGGSTDTQYF. CDR3 coding DNA: TGTGCCAGCAGCTATAGAGGGACTAGCGGGGGGTCGACAGATACGCAGTATTTT.

This clonotype was observed at least ten times. The chain uses TRBV5-1 and TRBJ2-2; D gene unclear. The CDR3 sequence is 15 residues long. Trimming stripped 4 bases from V and 1 base from J, with 11 bases between. Germline-derived CDR1 and CDR2 are SGHRS and YFSETQ. CDR3 region: CASSTSQENTGELFF. In DNA form, the CDR3 reads TGCGCCAGCAGCACGTCCCAGGAGAACACCGGGGAGCTGTTTTTT. Together with reference TRBV5-1 and TRBJ2-2, the CDR3 gives the full variable domain: KAGVTQTPRYLIKTRGQQVTLSCSPISGHRSVSWYQQTPGQGLQFLFEYFSETQRNKGNFPGRFSGRQFSNSRSEMNVSTLELGDSALYLCASSTSQENTGELFFGEGSRLTVL.

This clonotype was detected only a few times. The V and J genes are TRBV7-2 and TRBJ2-2; 7 positions agree with TRBD2. The CDR3 totals 16 residues. Trimming at V came to 0 bases and at J to 1 base, leaving 2 bases not matched to a gene. Germline V gene lookup returns CDR1 SGHTA and CDR2 FQGNSA. CDR3 sequence (DNA): TGTGCCAGCAGCTTAGCGGGAGGGAAGAACACCGGGGAGCTGTTTTTT. It codes for CASSLAGGKNTGELFF.

The chain couples TRBV18 to TRBJ2-7, with 9 bases that match TRBD2. V was pared by 1 base and J by 2 bases, with 9 bases of the junction left unmatched. The CDR3 is 17 amino acids. The germline CDR1 and CDR2 sequences are KGHSH and LQKENI. This CDR3 is CASSPRSLAGGTYEQYF. CDR3 bases: TGTGCCAGCTCACCACGTTCTCTCGCGGGAGGGACCTACGAGCAGTACTTC. The full variable domain, rest sourced from reference TRBV18 and TRBJ2-7, is NAGVMQNPRHLVRRRGQEARLRCSPMKGHSHVYWYRQLPEEGLKFMVYLQKENIIDESGMPKERFSAEFPKEGPSILRIQQVVRGDSAAYFCASSPRSLAGGTYEQYFGPGTRLTVT.

The rearrangement uses TRBV29-1 and TRBJ1-1, with D hard to call. Germline CDR1 reads SQVTM; CDR2 reads ANQGSEA. CDR3 length equals 15 residues. Trimming left V 1 base short and J 4 bases short, with 16 bases between. CDR3 bases: TGCAGCGTTGAAGGTCAGGTCGCGCCCGGCACTGAAGCTTTCTTT. This encodes CSVEGQVAPGTEAFF.

There are a few counts of this clonotype. The rearrangement joins TRBV14 to TRBJ2-1, with 8 bases lining up with TRBD2. The CDR3 loop spans 16 amino acids. Trimming cost V 1 base and J 3 bases; bases outside gene matches: 5. CDR1 SGHDN and CDR2 FVKESK come from the germline V gene. This chain's CDR3 is CASSQGVAGRYNEQFF. CDR3 coding DNA: TGTGCCAGCAGCCAAGGAGTAGCGGGACGCTACAATGAGCAGTTCTTC.

This clonotype was observed a few times. CDR3 coding DNA: TGTGCCAGCAGTCCGACCGTAAGGAATTACGAGCAGTACTTC. Amino acid sequence: CASSPTVRNYEQYF. The chain links TRBV27 to TRBJ2-7; D not certain. Germline V lookup: CDR1 MNHEY, CDR2 SMNVEV (reference sequence). The CDR3 runs to 14 residues. The ends were cut back, 5 bases at V and 4 bases at J, with 15 bases in the middle.

This clonotype was counted at least ten times. The chain carries TRBV12-3 or TRBV12-4 and TRBJ2-1, with 7 bases fitting TRBD1. The CDR3 length is 14 residues. Trimming cost V 5 bases and J 7 bases; bases outside gene matches: 8. CDR3: CASSENRGLNEQFF. CDR3 DNA sequence: TGTGCCAGCAGTGAAAACAGGGGCTTGAATGAGCAGTTCTTC.

This clonotype was seen ten or more times. The rearrangement uses TRBV20-1 and TRBJ2-7; 7 bases are a match to TRBD1. The CDR3 covers 13 residues. Trimming at V came to 5 bases and at J to 6 bases, leaving 10 bases not matched to a gene. Germline V gene sequence: CDR1 DFQATT, CDR2 SNEGSKA (reference sequence). The CDR3 DNA reads as TGCAGTGCTTTAGTGACAGGGTTAGGCGAGCAGTACTTC. This codes for CSALVTGLGEQYF.

The V gene is TRBV30, the J gene TRBJ2-1; 8 bases match TRBD1. Germline V gene sequence: CDR1 GTSNPN, CDR2 SVGIG (reference sequence). Unmatched junction bases numbered 9, after V lost 2 bases and J lost 0 bases. CDR3 length equals 17 residues. The CDR3 coding sequence is TGTGCCTGGAGTCCCACCAGGGGGCCCAGCTCCTACAATGAGCAGTTCTTC. It specifies CAWSPTRGPSSYNEQFF. The variable domain in full, with the rest retrieved from reference TRBV30 and TRBJ2-1, is SQTIHQWPATLVQPVGSPLSLECTVEGTSNPNLYWYRQAAGRGLQLLFYSVGIGQISSEVPQNLSASRPQDRQFILSSKKLLLSDSGFYLCAWSPTRGPSSYNEQFFGPGTRLTVL.

This clonotype was seen only a few times. The genes are TRBV3-1 and TRBJ2-7, with a tentative D call TRBD2 (5 bases). Germline CDR1 and CDR2: LGHDT and YNNKEL (reference sequence). Deletions cut 4 bases from V and 3 bases from J, with 10 bases between. This CDR3 has 13 residues. The CDR3 sequence: CASSPGLFYEQYF. CDR3 nucleotides: TGTGCCAGCAGCCCGGGATTGTTCTACGAGCAGTACTTC.

The chain carries TRBV15 and TRBJ1-4; unclear D gene. The V end was cut by 3 bases, the J end by 10 bases, with 12 bases between. Germline V lookup: CDR1 LNHNV, CDR2 YYDKDF (reference sequence). CDR3 length equals 13 residues. This chain's CDR3 is CATSRPTLGKLFF. The CDR3, as DNA: TGTGCCACCAGCAGGCCGACACTCGGAAAACTGTTTTTT.

In this sample, this clonotype turned up a few times. The chain has TRBV7-9 and TRBJ1-4; no clear D gene. The CDR3 is made up of 15 amino acids. Trimming cost V 5 bases and J 0 bases, with 10 bases left between them. The germline gives CDR1 SEHNR, CDR2 FQNEAQ (reference sequence). In nucleotides, the CDR3 is TGTGCCAGCAGCCAAAACACAGCAACTAATGAAAAACTGTTTTTT. Protein sequence: CASSQNTATNEKLFF.

This clonotype was counted a few times. V usage is TRBV25-1 and J usage is TRBJ2-3; possibly TRBD1 or TRBD2 for D (5 bases each). CDR3 length: 15 residues. Germline V gene sequence: CDR1 MGHDK, CDR2 SYGVNS. V was shortened by 3 bases and J by 3 bases, with 13 bases between the two germline ends. The CDR3 sequence is CASSDPGTSTDTQYF. CDR3 nucleotides: TGTGCCAGCAGTGATCCGGGGACCTCGACAGATACGCAGTATTTT.